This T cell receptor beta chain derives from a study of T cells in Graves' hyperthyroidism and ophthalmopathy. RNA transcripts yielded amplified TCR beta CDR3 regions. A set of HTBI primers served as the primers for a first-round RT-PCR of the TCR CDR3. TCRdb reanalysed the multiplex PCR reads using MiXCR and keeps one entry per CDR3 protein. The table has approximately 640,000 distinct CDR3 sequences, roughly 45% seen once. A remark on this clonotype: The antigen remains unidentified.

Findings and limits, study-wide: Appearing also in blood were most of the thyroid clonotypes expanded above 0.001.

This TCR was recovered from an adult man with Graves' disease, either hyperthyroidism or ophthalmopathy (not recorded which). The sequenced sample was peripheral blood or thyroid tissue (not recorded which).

CDR3 region: CSAYRPVTGEGETQYF. The CDR3 nucleotides read TGCAGTGCCTATCGACCCGTGACAGGGGAGGGAGAGACCCAGTACTTC. This chain uses TRBV20-1 with TRBJ2-5; the D gene is possibly TRBD1 (8 bases). The CDR3 extends over 16 amino acids. Germline V gene lookup returns CDR1 DFQATT and CDR2 SNEGSKA (reference sequence). V lost 6 bases to trimming and J lost 4 bases, with 24 bases between them.